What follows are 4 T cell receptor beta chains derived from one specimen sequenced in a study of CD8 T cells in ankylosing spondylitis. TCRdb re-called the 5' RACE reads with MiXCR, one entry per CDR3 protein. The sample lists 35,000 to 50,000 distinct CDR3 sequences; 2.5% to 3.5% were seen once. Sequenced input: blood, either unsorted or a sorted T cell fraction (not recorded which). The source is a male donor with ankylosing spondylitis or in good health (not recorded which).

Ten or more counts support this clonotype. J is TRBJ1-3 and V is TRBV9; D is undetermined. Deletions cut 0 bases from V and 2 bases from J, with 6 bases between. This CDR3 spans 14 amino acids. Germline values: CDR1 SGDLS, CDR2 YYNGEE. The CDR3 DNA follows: TGTGCCAGCAGCGTAGAAGGGACTGGAAACACCATATATTTT. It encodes CASSVEGTGNTIYF.

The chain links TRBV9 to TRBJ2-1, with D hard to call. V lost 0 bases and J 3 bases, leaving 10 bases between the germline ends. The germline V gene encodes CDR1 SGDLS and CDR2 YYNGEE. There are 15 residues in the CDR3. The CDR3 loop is CASSVATQSYNEQFF. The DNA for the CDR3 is TGTGCCAGCAGCGTAGCCACTCAAAGCTACAATGAGCAGTTCTTC.

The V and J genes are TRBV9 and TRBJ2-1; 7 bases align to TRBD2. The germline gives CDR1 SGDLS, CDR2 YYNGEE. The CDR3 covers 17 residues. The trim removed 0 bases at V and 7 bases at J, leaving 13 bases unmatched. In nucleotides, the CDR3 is TGTGCCAGCAGCGTAGCTCCCCAGCGGGGCCCCGGAAATGAGCAGTTCTTC. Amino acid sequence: CASSVAPQRGPGNEQFF.

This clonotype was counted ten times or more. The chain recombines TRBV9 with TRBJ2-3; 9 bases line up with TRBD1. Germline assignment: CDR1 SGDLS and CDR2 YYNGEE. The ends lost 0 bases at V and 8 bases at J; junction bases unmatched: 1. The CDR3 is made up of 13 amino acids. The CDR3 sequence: CASSVVGQGTQYF. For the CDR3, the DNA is TGTGCCAGCAGCGTAGTGGGACAGGGTACGCAGTATTTT.